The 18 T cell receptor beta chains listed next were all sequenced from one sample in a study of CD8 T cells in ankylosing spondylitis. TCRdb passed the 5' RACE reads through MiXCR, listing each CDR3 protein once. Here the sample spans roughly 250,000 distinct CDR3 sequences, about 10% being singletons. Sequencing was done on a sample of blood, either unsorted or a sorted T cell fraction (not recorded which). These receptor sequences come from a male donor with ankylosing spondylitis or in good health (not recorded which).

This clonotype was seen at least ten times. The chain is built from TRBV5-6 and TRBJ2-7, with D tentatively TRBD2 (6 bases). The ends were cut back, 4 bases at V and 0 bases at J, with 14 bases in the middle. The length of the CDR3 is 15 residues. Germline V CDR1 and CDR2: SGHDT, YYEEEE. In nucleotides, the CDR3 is TGTGCCAGCAGCGATCTAGCGACTAGCTCCTACGAGCAGTACTTC. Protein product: CASSDLATSSYEQYF.

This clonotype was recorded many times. CDR3 DNA sequence: TGTGCCAGCAGCCCCGGGAACCCCTCCTACAATGAGCAGTTCTTC. This gives the protein CASSPGNPSYNEQFF. V usage is TRBV7-8 and J usage is TRBJ2-1; TRBD2 might be the D (5 bases). CDR1 is SGHVS, CDR2 FQNEAQ, per germline. V lost 5 bases, J lost 0 bases, and 11 bases lay in between. The CDR3 is 15 residues long.

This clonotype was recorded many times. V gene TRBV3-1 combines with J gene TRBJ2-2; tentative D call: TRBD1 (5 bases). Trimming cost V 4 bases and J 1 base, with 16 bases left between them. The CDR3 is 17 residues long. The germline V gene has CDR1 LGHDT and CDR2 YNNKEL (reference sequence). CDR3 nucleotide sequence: TGTGCCAGCAGCCCCGACAGACGCCTCGTGAACACCGGGGAGCTGTTTTTT. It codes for CASSPDRRLVNTGELFF. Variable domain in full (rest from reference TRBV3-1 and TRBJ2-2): DTAVSQTPKYLVTQMGNDKSIKCEQNLGHDTMYWYKQDSKKFLKIMFSYNNKELIINETVPNRFSPKSPDKAHLNLHINSLELGDSAVYFCASSPDRRLVNTGELFFGEGSRLTVL.

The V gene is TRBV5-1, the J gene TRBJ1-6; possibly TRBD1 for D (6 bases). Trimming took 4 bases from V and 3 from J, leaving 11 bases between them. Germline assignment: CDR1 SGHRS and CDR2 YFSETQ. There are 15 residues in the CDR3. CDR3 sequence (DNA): TGCGCCAGCAGCACCGACAGGCTCTATAATTCACCCCTCCACTTT. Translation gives CASSTDRLYNSPLHF.

Written as DNA, the CDR3 is TGTGCAAGCTCTCAGCTAGGGGGCACAGATACGCAGTATTTT. This translates into CASSQLGGTDTQYF. V and J are TRBV2 and TRBJ2-3; D possibly corresponds to TRBD1 (5 bases). Germline V CDR1 and CDR2: SNHLY, FYNNEI. This CDR3 has 14 residues.

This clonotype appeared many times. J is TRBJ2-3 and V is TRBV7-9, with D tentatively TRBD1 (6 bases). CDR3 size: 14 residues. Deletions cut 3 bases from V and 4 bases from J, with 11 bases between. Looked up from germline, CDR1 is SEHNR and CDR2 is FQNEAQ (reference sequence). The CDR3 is CASSLDSTSDTQYF. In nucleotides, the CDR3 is TGTGCCAGCAGCTTGGACAGCACGTCAGATACGCAGTATTTT. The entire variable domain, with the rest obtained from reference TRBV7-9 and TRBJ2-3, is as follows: DTGVSQNPRHKITKRGQNVTFRCDPISEHNRLYWYRQTLGQGPEFLTYFQNEAQLEKSRLLSDRFSAERPKGSFSTLEIQRTEQGDSAMYLCASSLDSTSDTQYFGPGTRLTVL.

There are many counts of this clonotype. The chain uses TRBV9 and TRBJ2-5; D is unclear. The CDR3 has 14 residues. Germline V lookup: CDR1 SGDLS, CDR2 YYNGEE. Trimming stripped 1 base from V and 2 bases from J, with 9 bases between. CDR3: CASSVQVGQETQYF. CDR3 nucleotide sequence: TGTGCCAGCAGCGTACAGGTGGGGCAAGAGACCCAGTACTTC. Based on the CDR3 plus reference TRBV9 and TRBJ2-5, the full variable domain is DSGVTQTPKHLITATGQRVTLRCSPRSGDLSVYWYQQSLDQGLQFLIQYYNGEERAKGNILERFSAQQFPDLHSELNLSSLELGDSALYFCASSVQVGQETQYFGPGTRLLVL.

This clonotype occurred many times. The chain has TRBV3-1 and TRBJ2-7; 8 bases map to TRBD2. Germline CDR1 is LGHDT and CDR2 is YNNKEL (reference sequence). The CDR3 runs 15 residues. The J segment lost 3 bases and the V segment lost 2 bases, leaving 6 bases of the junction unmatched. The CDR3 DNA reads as TGTGCCAGCAGCCAACCGGGACTAGAGATCTACGAGCAGTACTTC. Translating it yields CASSQPGLEIYEQYF.

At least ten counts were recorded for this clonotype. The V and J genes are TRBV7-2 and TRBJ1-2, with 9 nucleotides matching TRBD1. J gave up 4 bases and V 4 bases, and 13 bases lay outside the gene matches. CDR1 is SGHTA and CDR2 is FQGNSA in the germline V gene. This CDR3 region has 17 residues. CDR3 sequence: CASSYHSQGALIYGYTF. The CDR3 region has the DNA TGTGCCAGCAGCTACCACTCACAGGGGGCGCTTATCTATGGCTACACCTTC.

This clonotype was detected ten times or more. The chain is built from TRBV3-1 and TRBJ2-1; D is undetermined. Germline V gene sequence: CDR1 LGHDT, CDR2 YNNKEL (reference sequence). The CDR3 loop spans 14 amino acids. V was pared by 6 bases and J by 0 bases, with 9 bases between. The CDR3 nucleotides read TGTGCCAGCAGGGGTATCAGCTCCTACAATGAGCAGTTCTTC. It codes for CASRGISSYNEQFF.

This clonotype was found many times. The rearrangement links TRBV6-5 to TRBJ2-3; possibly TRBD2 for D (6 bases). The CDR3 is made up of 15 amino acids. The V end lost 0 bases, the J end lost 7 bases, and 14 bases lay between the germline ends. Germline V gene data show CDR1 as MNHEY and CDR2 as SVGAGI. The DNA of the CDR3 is TGTGCCAGCAGTTACTCGACGGGAGCAAGGTATACGCAGTATTTT. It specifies CASSYSTGARYTQYF.

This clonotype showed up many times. This chain's CDR3 is CSAKGTSGLAKNIQYF. The CDR3 DNA is TGCAGTGCTAAAGGGACTAGCGGCTTAGCCAAAAACATTCAGTACTTC. This sequence joins TRBV20-1 and TRBJ2-4; TRBD2 aligns across 11 bases. With 4 bases clipped from V and 0 bases from J, the junction kept 5 bases outside the gene matches. There are 16 residues in the CDR3. Germline CDR1 is DFQATT and CDR2 is SNEGSKA (reference sequence).

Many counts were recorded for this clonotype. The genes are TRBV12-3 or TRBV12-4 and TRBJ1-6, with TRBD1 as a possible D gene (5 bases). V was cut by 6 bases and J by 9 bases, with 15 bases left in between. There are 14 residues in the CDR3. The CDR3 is CASRAAGSGSPLHF. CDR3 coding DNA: TGTGCCAGCAGGGCGGCAGGGTCGGGTTCACCCCTCCACTTT.

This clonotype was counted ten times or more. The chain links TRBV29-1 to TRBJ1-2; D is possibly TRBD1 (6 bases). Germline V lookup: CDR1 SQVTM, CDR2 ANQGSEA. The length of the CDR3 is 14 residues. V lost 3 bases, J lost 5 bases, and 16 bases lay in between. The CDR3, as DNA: TGCAGCGTTGATACGTCAGGGGATGGGTATGGCTACACCTTC. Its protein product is CSVDTSGDGYGYTF.

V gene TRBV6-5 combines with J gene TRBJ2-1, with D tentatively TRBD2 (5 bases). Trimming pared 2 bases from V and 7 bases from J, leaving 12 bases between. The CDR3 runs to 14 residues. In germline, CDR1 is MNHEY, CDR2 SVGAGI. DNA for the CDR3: TGTGCCAGCAGTTACGGGGAAGCGGCTAATGAGCAGTTCTTC. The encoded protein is CASSYGEAANEQFF.

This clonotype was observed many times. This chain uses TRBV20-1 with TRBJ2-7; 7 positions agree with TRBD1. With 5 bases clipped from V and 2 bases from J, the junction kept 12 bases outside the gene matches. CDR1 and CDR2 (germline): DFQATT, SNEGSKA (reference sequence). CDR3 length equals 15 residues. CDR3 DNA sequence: TGCAGTGCTTTGCGACACAGGGGCATCCCCTACGAGCAGTACTTC. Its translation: CSALRHRGIPYEQYF.

CDR3: CASSGRRLTDTQYF. The CDR3 coding sequence is TGCGCCAGCAGTGGGAGGCGGCTCACAGATACGCAGTATTTT. The chain carries TRBV5-1 and TRBJ2-3; D might be TRBD2 (6 bases). This CDR3 comprises 14 residues. CDR1 is SGHRS, CDR2 YFSETQ, per germline. Trimming removed 5 bases from V and 2 bases from J, with 12 bases in between.

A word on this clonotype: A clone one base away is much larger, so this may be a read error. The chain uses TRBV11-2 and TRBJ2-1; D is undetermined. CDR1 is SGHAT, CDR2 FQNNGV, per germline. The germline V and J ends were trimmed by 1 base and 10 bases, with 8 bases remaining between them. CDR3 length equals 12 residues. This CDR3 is CASSLGPAEQFF. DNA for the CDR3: TGTGCCAGCAGCTTAGGTCCGGCGGAGCAGTTCTTC.